This T cell receptor beta chain was sequenced during a study of control samples from healthy donors and cancer patients. Data came from immunoSEQ multiplex PCR; TCRdb stores just in-frame clones and leaves some out. The table lists 150,000 to 200,000 clones, approximately 94% of them singletons. The CDR3 runs 15 residues. The ends lost 5 bases at V and 7 bases at J; junction bases unmatched: 10. Germline V lookup: CDR1 SGHVS, CDR2 FNYEAQ. This chain connects TRBV7-6 to TRBJ2-1; 8 bases match TRBD2. What was sequenced was blood. The TCR sequence derives from a man aged 25-45 years in good health. In DNA form, the CDR3 reads TGTGCCAGCAGCCCTCGGGGGGGCCTGAGGAATGAGCAGTTCTTC. Amino acid sequence: CASSPRGGLRNEQFF.